The 32 T cell receptor beta chains below come from one sample, sequenced in a study of response to subunit inactivated influenza vaccine. TCRdb re-derived calls from the RT-PCR reads in MiXCR, one entry per CDR3 protein. The table records about 500,000 distinct CDR3 sequences, over 10% of them present only once. The input for sequencing was PBMCs from blood, taken roughly 45 days after vaccination. Every receptor here comes from a man aged 45-65 years who received an inactivated influenza vaccine.

The chain combines TRBV24-1 with TRBJ2-1; 7 bases align to TRBD1. The CDR3 extends over 15 amino acids. V shed 0 bases, J shed 7 bases, and the junction held 5 bases outside the gene matches. The germline CDR1 and CDR2 sequences are KGHDR and SFDVKD. CDR3 sequence reads: CATSDLRDSSNEQFF. The DNA of the CDR3 is TGTGCCACCAGTGATTTGCGGGACAGCTCGAATGAGCAGTTCTTC.

This chain uses TRBV7-2 with TRBJ1-1; TRBD1 agrees at 8 bases. Germline CDR1 and CDR2: SGHTA and FQGNSA. CDR3 size: 15 residues. With 4 bases clipped from V and 1 base from J, the junction kept 5 bases outside the gene matches. The CDR3: CASSWDRIKNTEAFF. As DNA, the CDR3 is TGTGCCAGCAGCTGGGACAGGATAAAGAACACTGAAGCTTTCTTT.

This clonotype was found a few times. The chain joins TRBV20-1 to TRBJ2-7; 8 bases are shared with TRBD2. The CDR3 runs 14 residues. With V trimmed by 6 bases and J by 0 bases, 7 bases remained unmatched. Germline loops: CDR1 DFQATT, CDR2 SNEGSKA (reference sequence). The CDR3 here is CSAETSESSYEQYF. In DNA form, the CDR3 reads TGCAGTGCCGAGACTAGCGAGAGCTCCTACGAGCAGTACTTC.

In its sample, this clonotype was seen a few times. V gene TRBV28 combines with J gene TRBJ1-2; 7 bases agree with TRBD1. This CDR3 spans 15 amino acids. The germline V gene encodes CDR1 MDHEN and CDR2 SYDVKM. V shed 0 bases and J 2 bases; nucleotides not matched to a gene: 3. The CDR3: CASSLWQGGNYGYTF. For the CDR3, the DNA is TGTGCCAGCAGTTTATGGCAGGGGGGAAACTATGGCTACACCTTC.

V is TRBV6-1 and J is TRBJ1-4; D is perhaps TRBD1 (5 bases). Trimming took 1 base from V and 7 from J, leaving 13 bases between them. This CDR3 has 15 amino acids. CDR1 and CDR2 from the germline V gene are MNHNS and SASEGT. CDR3: CASSEDGRVGEKLFF. The CDR3, as DNA: TGTGCCAGCAGTGAAGACGGCAGGGTGGGTGAAAAACTGTTTTTT.

This clonotype has just a few counts. The V call is TRBV6-2 or TRBV6-3, the J call TRBJ2-7; D gene uncertain. The CDR3 sequence is 15 residues long. The germline V gene encodes CDR1 MNHEY and CDR2 SVGEGT. The V and J ends lost 2 bases and 6 bases respectively, with 17 bases between them. The CDR3 sequence is CASSYVSVPPREQYF. DNA of the CDR3: TGTGCCAGCAGTTACGTCTCGGTCCCCCCGCGCGAGCAGTACTTC.

V is TRBV20-1 and J is TRBJ1-1; tentative D call: TRBD1 (5 bases). Germline V gene lookup returns CDR1 DFQATT and CDR2 SNEGSKA (reference sequence). The CDR3 has 12 amino acids. With 5 bases removed from V and 4 bases from J, the gap between germline ends came to 11 bases. The CDR3 DNA sequence: TGCAGTGCTGGACCCCAGGGCACTGAAGCTTTCTTT. This gives the protein CSAGPQGTEAFF.

The chain employs TRBV7-9 and TRBJ2-1; no reliable D call. V gave up 6 bases and J gave up 10 bases, with 13 bases separating them. The CDR3 is 12 amino acids. Germline V CDR1 and CDR2: SEHNR, FQNEAQ (reference sequence). CDR3 sequence: CASSHLRAEQFF. The DNA for the CDR3 is TGTGCCAGCAGTCATCTTCGGGCCGAGCAGTTCTTC.

This clonotype was seen only a few times. V usage is TRBV18 and J usage is TRBJ2-5; D is uncertain. V lost 5 bases and J 0 bases, leaving 7 bases between the germline ends. CDR3 length: 13 residues. The germline CDR1 and CDR2 sequences are KGHSH and LQKENI. The CDR3 reads CASSATYQETQYF. The CDR3 DNA reads TGTGCCAGCTCAGCGACATACCAAGAGACCCAGTACTTC.

The rearrangement links TRBV7-9 to TRBJ2-7; 11 bases are a match to TRBD2. With V trimmed by 6 bases and J by 2 bases, 6 bases remained unmatched. Germline V gives CDR1 SEHNR, CDR2 FQNEAQ (reference sequence). CDR3 length: 15 residues. CDR3 nucleotides: TGTGCCAGCAGGAGGGGGACTAGCGGTACCTACGAGCAGTACTTC. It translates to CASRRGTSGTYEQYF.

This clonotype showed up just a few times. V usage is TRBV14 and J usage is TRBJ2-1; D may be TRBD1 (6 bases). Trimming left V 2 bases short and J 0 bases short, with 11 bases between. The CDR3 totals 16 residues. Germline CDR1 SGHDN, CDR2 FVKESK. CDR3 bases: TGTGCCAGCAGCCAACGCACAGGGAGCTCCTACAATGAGCAGTTCTTC. It specifies CASSQRTGSSYNEQFF.

This clonotype turned up a few times. The chain is built from TRBV4-3 and TRBJ1-1, with TRBD1 identical over 9 bases. This CDR3 has 18 residues. J lost 0 bases, V lost 0 bases, and 8 bases had no gene match. Germline V gives CDR1 LGHNA, CDR2 YSLEER. The CDR3 DNA follows: TGCGCCAGCAGCCAAGAGTGGAACAGGGGGCGGATGAACACTGAAGCTTTCTTT. Translated: CASSQEWNRGRMNTEAFF.

The chain joins TRBV7-8 to TRBJ2-1; 12 nucleotides line up with TRBD2. Trimming removed 3 bases from V and 0 bases from J; junction bases left unmatched: 9. This CDR3 comprises 19 residues. The germline CDR1 and CDR2 sequences are SGHVS and FQNEAQ. The CDR3 DNA follows: TGTGCCAGCAGCTTCGCCGGGACTAGCGGGCCTAGCTCCTACAATGAGCAGTTCTTC. This gives the protein CASSFAGTSGPSSYNEQFF.

The rearrangement links TRBV5-1 to TRBJ2-1; TRBD2 aligns across 10 bases. The CDR3 extends over 15 amino acids. The germline V gene encodes CDR1 SGHRS and CDR2 YFSETQ. Trimming cost V 3 bases and J 7 bases; bases outside gene matches: 7. The CDR3 nucleotides are TGCGCCAGCAGCTCCGCTAGCGGGAGAAGGAATGAGCAGTTCTTC. It is translated as CASSSASGRRNEQFF.

This CDR3 reads CASSLVREGYNEQFF. The DNA for the CDR3 is TGTGCCAGCAGCTTAGTCCGGGAGGGATACAATGAGCAGTTCTTC. The chain combines TRBV7-9 with TRBJ2-1; 8 nucleotides line up with TRBD2. CDR3 length: 15 amino acids. V shed 1 base, J shed 4 bases, and the junction held 3 bases outside the gene matches. The germline CDR1 and CDR2 sequences are SEHNR and FQNEAQ (reference sequence).

Only a few counts were recorded for this clonotype. This chain connects TRBV7-2 to TRBJ1-4; D call uncertain. Between the trimmed V and J ends, which lost 5 bases and 7 bases, there was a span of 11 bases. Germline loops: CDR1 SGHTA, CDR2 FQGNSA. This CDR3 region has 13 residues. Here the CDR3 DNA reads TGTGCCAGCAGCCCGGTCTTCGGTGAAAAACTGTTTTTT. This translates into CASSPVFGEKLFF. Complete variable domain (other parts from reference TRBV7-2 and TRBJ1-4): GAGVSQSPSNKVTEKGKDVELRCDPISGHTALYWYRQSLGQGLEFLIYFQGNSAPDKSGLPSDRFSAERTGGSVSTLTIQRTQQEDSAVYLCASSPVFGEKLFFGSGTQLSVL.

The rearrangement links TRBV20-1 to TRBJ2-5; D is possibly TRBD1 or TRBD2 (5 bases each). The CDR3 covers 15 residues. CDR1 is DFQATT, CDR2 SNEGSKA, per germline (reference sequence). V lost 5 bases to trimming and J lost 5 bases, with 21 bases between them. CDR3 in amino acids: CSALWPGRSVETQYF. Written as DNA, the CDR3 is TGCAGTGCTCTATGGCCGGGACGCTCGGTGGAGACCCAGTACTTC.

This clonotype was recorded a few times. The chain recombines TRBV6-5 with TRBJ2-1; the D gene is possibly TRBD2 (5 bases). V lost 0 bases, J lost 6 bases, and 9 bases lay in between. The CDR3 length is 14 residues. From germline, CDR1 is MNHEY and CDR2 SVGAGI. The CDR3: CASSYSSLANEQFF. CDR3 nucleotides: TGTGCCAGCAGTTACTCGAGCCTAGCCAATGAGCAGTTCTTC.

The CDR3 nucleotides are TGTGCTAGTGGTTTGGCCACTAGCGGAAGGGGGAATGAGCAGTTCTTC. This translates into CASGLATSGRGNEQFF. V and J are TRBV12-5 and TRBJ2-1; 8 nucleotides align to TRBD2. The germline gives CDR1 LGHNT, CDR2 FRNRAP. V lost 1 base and J lost 7; bases outside the gene matches: 9. This CDR3 spans 16 amino acids.

This clonotype was seen more than once but under ten times. The V gene is TRBV7-8, the J gene TRBJ2-3; D tentatively reads TRBD1 or TRBD2 (5 bases each). Germline V lookup: CDR1 SGHVS, CDR2 FQNEAQ. Trimming shortened V by 7 bases and J by 2 bases, and 13 bases separated the two germline ends. This CDR3 is built from 14 residues. CDR3 DNA: TGTGCCAGCAAACGTTCGGGACCCACAGATACGCAGTATTTT. Its protein product is CASKRSGPTDTQYF.

V gene TRBV6-1 combines with J gene TRBJ1-5; TRBD1 aligns across 7 bases. The V gene's germline CDR1 is MNHNS and CDR2 SASEGT. The CDR3 contains 15 residues. V shed 6 bases and J 0 bases; nucleotides not matched to a gene: 5. CDR3 DNA sequence: TGTGCCAGCAGACGGGACAGTTATAGCAATCAGCCCCAGCATTTT. This codes for CASRRDSYSNQPQHF.

This clonotype was picked up a small number of times. This rearrangement joins TRBV24-1 to TRBJ2-1; no clear D. The CDR3 is made up of 17 amino acids. Per the germline V gene, CDR1 is KGHDR and CDR2 is SFDVKD. Trimming removed 0 bases at V and 0 bases at J, with 11 bases between. The CDR3 sequence is CATSDLPRLSSYNEQFF. The CDR3 region has the DNA TGTGCCACCAGTGATTTGCCCCGGTTGAGCTCCTACAATGAGCAGTTCTTC.

This clonotype was seen only a few times. This rearrangement joins TRBV5-1 to TRBJ2-3; 8 bases align to TRBD1. The CDR3 has 15 amino acids. Per germline, CDR1 SGHRS and CDR2 YFSETQ. Trimming took 4 bases from V and 4 from J; bases not matched to a gene: 8. The CDR3 loop is CASSPGQGGSDTQYF. The CDR3 DNA sequence: TGCGCCAGCAGCCCTGGACAGGGTGGTTCAGATACGCAGTATTTT.

This clonotype was counted between two and nine times. The chain recombines TRBV20-1 with TRBJ2-7, with 8 nucleotides matching TRBD1. Germline values: CDR1 DFQATT, CDR2 SNEGSKA (reference sequence). V lost 1 base, J lost 3 bases, and 5 bases stayed unmatched. The CDR3 has 14 amino acids. The chain's CDR3 is CSARVADRVYEQYF. CDR3 sequence (DNA): TGCAGTGCTAGAGTTGCGGACAGGGTCTACGAGCAGTACTTC.

The chain couples TRBV7-8 to TRBJ1-2; D possibly corresponds to TRBD1 (6 bases). CDR1 and CDR2 (germline): SGHVS, FQNEAQ. This CDR3 comprises 14 residues. The germline V and J ends were trimmed by 2 bases and 7 bases, with 14 bases remaining between them. The CDR3 nucleotides are TGTGCCAGCAGCTTACTACAGGTCAGGGGTGGCTACACCTTC. It specifies CASSLLQVRGGYTF.

The J gene is TRBJ2-5, the V gene TRBV11-2, with D perhaps assigned TRBD1 or TRBD2 (5 bases each). V was shortened by 6 bases and J by 4 bases, with 15 bases between the two germline ends. The CDR3 sequence is 14 residues long. Germline V gene data show CDR1 as SGHAT and CDR2 as FQNNGV. The CDR3 is CASSQRGARETQYF. The CDR3 coding sequence is TGTGCCAGCAGTCAAAGAGGGGCTAGAGAGACCCAGTACTTC.

The chain combines TRBV15 with TRBJ2-7; D unresolved. CDR1 LNHNV and CDR2 YYDKDF come from the germline V gene (reference sequence). The CDR3 has 14 amino acids. V dropped 0 bases and J dropped 4 bases, with 10 bases sitting between them. The CDR3 DNA is TGTGCCACCAGCAGAGATATCGGCCCTTACGAGCAGTACTTC. This gives the protein CATSRDIGPYEQYF.

This clonotype was observed many times. The chain employs TRBV12-3 or TRBV12-4 and TRBJ1-1; unclear D gene. The CDR3 is 13 residues long. The V gene lost 7 bases and the J gene lost 0 bases, with 9 bases spanning the gap. The CDR3 reads CASTLQVNTEAFF. The CDR3, as DNA: TGTGCCAGCACTCTCCAGGTGAACACTGAAGCTTTCTTT.

This clonotype was seen at least ten times. The chain combines TRBV6-5 with TRBJ1-1, with D unresolved. Trimming removed 2 bases at V and 0 bases at J, with 4 bases between. The CDR3 has 13 amino acids. Germline lookup yields CDR1 MNHEY and CDR2 SVGAGI. The DNA of the CDR3 is TGTGCCAGCAGTTACGTTTTGAACACTGAAGCTTTCTTT. Amino acids: CASSYVLNTEAFF.

The chain combines TRBV5-1 with TRBJ2-7, with a tentative D call TRBD2 (6 bases). This CDR3 has 14 residues. From germline, CDR1 is SGHRS and CDR2 YFSETQ. V was clipped by 7 bases and J by 2 bases, with 16 bases between them. This CDR3 is CASADSGRPYEQYF. The CDR3 DNA follows: TGCGCCAGCGCCGATTCCGGGAGACCCTACGAGCAGTACTTC.

The gene calls are TRBV7-6 and TRBJ1-6; 10 nucleotides match TRBD1. The CDR3 covers 14 residues. From germline, CDR1 is SGHVS and CDR2 FNYEAQ. V was clipped by 3 bases and J by 8 bases; unmatched bases: 1. Here the CDR3 DNA reads TGTGCCAGCAGCTTTGGACAGGGGGATTCACCCCTCCACTTT. It encodes CASSFGQGDSPLHF.

The chain joins TRBV5-6 to TRBJ2-4; possible D gene TRBD2, 5 bases. Germline CDR1 reads SGHDT; CDR2 reads YYEEEE. V was trimmed by 1 base and J by 7 bases, leaving 15 bases between them. This CDR3 region has 15 residues. The CDR3 reads CASSLWERRGNIQYF. The CDR3 nucleotides are TGTGCCAGCAGCTTGTGGGAGCGCCGAGGGAACATTCAGTACTTC.